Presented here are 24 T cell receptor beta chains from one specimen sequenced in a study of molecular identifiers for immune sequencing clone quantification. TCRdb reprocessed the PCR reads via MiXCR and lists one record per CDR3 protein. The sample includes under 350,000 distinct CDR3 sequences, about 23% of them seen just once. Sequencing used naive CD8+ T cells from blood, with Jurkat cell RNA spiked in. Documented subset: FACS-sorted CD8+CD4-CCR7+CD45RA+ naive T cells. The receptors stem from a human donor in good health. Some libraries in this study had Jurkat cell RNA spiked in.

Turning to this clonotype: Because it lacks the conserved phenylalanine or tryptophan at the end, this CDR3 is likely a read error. DNA of the CDR3: TGTGCCAGCAGAGCGGGAGAAGTGGTCAGGGAGACCCAGTACTCC. Translating it yields CASRAGEVVRETQYS. The rearrangement links TRBV28 to TRBJ2-5, with 8 bases matching TRBD2. V dropped 6 bases and J dropped 5; count of bases not matched to a gene: 11. Germline V gene sequence: CDR1 MDHEN, CDR2 SYDVKM. This CDR3 is built from 15 residues.

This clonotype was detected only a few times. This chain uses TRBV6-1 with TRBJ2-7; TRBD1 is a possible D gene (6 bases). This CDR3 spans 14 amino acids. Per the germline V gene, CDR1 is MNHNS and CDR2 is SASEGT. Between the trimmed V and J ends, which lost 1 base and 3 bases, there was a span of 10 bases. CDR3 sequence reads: CASSEDQGYYEQYF. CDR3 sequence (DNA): TGTGCCAGCAGTGAAGATCAGGGGTACTACGAGCAGTACTTC.

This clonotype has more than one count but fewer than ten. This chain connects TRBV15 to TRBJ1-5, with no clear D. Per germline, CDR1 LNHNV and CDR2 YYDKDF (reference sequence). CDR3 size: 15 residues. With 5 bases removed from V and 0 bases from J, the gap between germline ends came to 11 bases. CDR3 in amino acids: CATSLTRYSNQPQHF. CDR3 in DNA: TGTGCCACCAGCTTAACCCGATATAGCAATCAGCCCCAGCATTTT.

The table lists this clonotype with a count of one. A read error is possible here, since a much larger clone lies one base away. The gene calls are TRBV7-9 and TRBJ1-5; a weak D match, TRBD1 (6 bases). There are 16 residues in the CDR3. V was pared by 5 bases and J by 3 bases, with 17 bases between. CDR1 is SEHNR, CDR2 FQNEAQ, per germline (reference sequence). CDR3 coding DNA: TGTGCCAGCAGCAGAGCCCCGGACAGCCCCAATCAGCCCCAGCATTTT. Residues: CASSRAPDSPNQPQHF.

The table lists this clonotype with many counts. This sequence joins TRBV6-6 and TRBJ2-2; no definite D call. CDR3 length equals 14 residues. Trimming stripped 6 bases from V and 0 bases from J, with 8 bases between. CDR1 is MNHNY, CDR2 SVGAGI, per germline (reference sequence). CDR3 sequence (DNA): TGTGCCAGCAGAGCTGGGGCGAACACCGGGGAGCTGTTTTTT. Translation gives CASRAGANTGELFF.

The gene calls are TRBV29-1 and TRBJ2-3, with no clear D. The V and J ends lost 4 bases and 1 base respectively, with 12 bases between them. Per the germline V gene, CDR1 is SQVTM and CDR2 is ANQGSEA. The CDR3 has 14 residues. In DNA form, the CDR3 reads TGCAGCGTTGTGCTGGGTACGTGCACAGATACGCAGTATTTT. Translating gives CSVVLGTCTDTQYF.

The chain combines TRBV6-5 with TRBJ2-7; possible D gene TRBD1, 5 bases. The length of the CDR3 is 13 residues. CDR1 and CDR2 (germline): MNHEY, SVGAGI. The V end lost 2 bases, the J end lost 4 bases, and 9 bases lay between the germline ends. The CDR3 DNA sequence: TGTGCCAGCAGTTACACCACAGGATACGAGCAGTACTTC. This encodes CASSYTTGYEQYF.

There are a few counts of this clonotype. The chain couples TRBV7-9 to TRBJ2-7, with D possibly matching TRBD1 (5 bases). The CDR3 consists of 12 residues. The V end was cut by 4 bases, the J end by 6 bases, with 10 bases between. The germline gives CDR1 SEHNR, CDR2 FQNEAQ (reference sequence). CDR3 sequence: CASSSRVGEQYF. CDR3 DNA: TGTGCCAGCAGCTCCAGGGTCGGCGAGCAGTACTTC.

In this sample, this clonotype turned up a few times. The CDR3 loop is CASSDRGYSNQPQHF. In nucleotides, the CDR3 is TGTGCCAGCTCGGACAGGGGTTATAGCAATCAGCCCCAGCATTTT. The chain links TRBV13 to TRBJ1-5; 9 bases match TRBD1. Trimming at V came to 8 bases and at J to 0 bases, leaving 5 bases not matched to a gene. The CDR3 is made up of 15 amino acids. Germline V gene data show CDR1 as PRHDT and CDR2 as FYEKMQ (reference sequence).

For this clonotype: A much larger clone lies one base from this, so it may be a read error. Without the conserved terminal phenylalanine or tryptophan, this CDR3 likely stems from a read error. The chain's CDR3 is CASSERGQTYEQYY. The CDR3 DNA sequence: TGTGCCAGCAGCGAAAGAGGACAGACCTACGAGCAGTACTAC. This sequence joins TRBV9 and TRBJ2-7; D is perhaps TRBD1 (6 bases). Per the germline V gene, CDR1 is SGDLS and CDR2 is YYNGEE. The CDR3 totals 14 residues. The V end was cut by 3 bases, the J end by 2 bases, with 12 bases between.

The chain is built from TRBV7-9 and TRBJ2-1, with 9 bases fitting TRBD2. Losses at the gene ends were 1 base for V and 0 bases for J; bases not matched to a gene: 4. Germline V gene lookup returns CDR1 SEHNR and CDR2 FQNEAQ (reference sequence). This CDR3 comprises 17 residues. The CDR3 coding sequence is TGTGCCAGCAGCTTAGGACTAGCGGCTAGCTCCTACAATGAGCAGTTCTTC. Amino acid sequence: CASSLGLAASSYNEQFF. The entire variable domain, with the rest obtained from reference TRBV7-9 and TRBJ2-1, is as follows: DTGVSQNPRHKITKRGQNVTFRCDPISEHNRLYWYRQTLGQGPEFLTYFQNEAQLEKSRLLSDRFSAERPKGSFSTLEIQRTEQGDSAMYLCASSLGLAASSYNEQFFGPGTRLTVL.

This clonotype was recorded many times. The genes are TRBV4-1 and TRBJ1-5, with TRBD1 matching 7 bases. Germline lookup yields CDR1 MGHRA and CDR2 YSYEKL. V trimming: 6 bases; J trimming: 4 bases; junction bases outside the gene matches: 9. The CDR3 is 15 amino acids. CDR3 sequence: CASSVEDRLNQPQHF. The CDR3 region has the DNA TGCGCCAGCAGTGTAGAGGACAGGCTAAATCAGCCCCAGCATTTT.

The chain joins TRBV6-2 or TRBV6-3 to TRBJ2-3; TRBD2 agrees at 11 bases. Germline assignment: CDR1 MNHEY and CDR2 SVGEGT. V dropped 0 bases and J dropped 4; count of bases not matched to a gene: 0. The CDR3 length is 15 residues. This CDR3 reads CASSYSLAGADTQYF. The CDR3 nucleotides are TGTGCCAGCAGTTACTCACTAGCGGGAGCAGATACGCAGTATTTT.

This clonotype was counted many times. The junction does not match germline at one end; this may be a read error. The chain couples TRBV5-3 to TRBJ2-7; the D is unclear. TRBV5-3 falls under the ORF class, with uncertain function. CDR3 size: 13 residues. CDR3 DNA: TGTGCCAGCAGCTTTGGAGAGACCTACGAGCAGTACTTC. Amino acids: CASSFGETYEQYF.

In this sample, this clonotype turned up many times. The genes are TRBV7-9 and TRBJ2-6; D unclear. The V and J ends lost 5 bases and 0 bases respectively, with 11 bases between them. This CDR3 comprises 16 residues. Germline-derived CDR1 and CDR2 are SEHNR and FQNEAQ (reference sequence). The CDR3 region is CASSQPSISGANVLTF. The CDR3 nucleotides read TGTGCCAGCAGCCAACCCTCTATCTCTGGGGCCAACGTCCTGACTTTC. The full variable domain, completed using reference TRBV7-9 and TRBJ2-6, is DTGVSQNPRHKITKRGQNVTFRCDPISEHNRLYWYRQTLGQGPEFLTYFQNEAQLEKSRLLSDRFSAERPKGSFSTLEIQRTEQGDSAMYLCASSQPSISGANVLTFGAGSRLTVL.

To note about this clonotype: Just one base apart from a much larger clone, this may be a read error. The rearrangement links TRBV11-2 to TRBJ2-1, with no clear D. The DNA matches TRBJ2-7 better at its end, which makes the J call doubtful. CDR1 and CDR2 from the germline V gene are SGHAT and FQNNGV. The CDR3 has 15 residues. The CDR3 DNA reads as TGTGCCAGCAGCTTACTCAGAAACAAAAACAATGAGCAGTACTTC. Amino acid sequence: CASSLLRNKNNEQYF.

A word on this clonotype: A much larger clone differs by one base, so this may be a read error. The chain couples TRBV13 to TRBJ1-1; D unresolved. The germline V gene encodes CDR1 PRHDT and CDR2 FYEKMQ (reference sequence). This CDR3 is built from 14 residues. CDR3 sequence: CASSLGVGITEAYF. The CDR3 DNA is TGTGCCAGCAGCTTAGGCGTAGGGATCACTGAAGCTTACTTT.

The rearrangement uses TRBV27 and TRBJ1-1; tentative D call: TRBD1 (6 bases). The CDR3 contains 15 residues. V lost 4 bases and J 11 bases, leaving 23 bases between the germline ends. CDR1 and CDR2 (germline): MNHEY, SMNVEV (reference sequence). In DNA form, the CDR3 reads TGTGCCAGCAGTTACATCGGGCCTAGGGGGGTATCGGCTTTCTTT. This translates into CASSYIGPRGVSAFF.

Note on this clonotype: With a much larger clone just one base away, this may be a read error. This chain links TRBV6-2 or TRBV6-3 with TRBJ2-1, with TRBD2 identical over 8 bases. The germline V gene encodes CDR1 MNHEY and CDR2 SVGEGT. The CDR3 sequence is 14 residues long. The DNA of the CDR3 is TGTGCCAGCAGTTACGGGACTAGTTACAATGAGCAGTCCTTC. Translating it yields CASSYGTSYNEQSF.

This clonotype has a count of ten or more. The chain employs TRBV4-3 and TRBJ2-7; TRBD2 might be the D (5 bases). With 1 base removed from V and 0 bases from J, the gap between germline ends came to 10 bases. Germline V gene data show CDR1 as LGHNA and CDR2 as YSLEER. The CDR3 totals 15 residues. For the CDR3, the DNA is TGCGCCAGCAGCCAAGGGGTTGGGAGCTCCTACGAGCAGTACTTC. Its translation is CASSQGVGSSYEQYF.

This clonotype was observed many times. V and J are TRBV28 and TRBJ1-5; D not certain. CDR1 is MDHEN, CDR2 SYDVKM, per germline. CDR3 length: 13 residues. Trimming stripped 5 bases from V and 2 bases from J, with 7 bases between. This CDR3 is CASSVQGNQPQHF. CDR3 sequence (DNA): TGTGCCAGCAGTGTTCAGGGCAATCAGCCCCAGCATTTT.

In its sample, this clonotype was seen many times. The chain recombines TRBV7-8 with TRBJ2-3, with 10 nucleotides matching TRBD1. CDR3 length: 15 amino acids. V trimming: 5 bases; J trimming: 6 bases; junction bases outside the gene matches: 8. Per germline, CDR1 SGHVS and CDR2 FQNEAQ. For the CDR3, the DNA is TGTGCCAGCAGCCCCGAGGGACAGGGGAGGGATACGCAGTATTTT. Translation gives CASSPEGQGRDTQYF.

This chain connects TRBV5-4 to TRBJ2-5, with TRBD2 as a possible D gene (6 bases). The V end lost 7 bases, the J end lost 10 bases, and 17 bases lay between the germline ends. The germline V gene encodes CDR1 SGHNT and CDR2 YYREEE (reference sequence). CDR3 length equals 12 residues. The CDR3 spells CASRLTGGDQYF. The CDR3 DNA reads TGTGCCAGCCGACTGACCGGGGGAGACCAGTACTTC.

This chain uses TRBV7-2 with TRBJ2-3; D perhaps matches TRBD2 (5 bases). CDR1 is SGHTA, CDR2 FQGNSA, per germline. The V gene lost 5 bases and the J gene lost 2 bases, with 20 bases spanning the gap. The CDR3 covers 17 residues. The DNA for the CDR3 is TGTGCCAGCAGCCCCTTAGGCCGCGAGGGCTACACAGATACGCAGTATTTT. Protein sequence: CASSPLGREGYTDTQYF.